Below, 16 T cell receptor beta chains from the same sample are listed, as sequenced in a study of blood T cell repertoires in COVID-19. The repertoire was sequenced with immunoSEQ multiplex PCR; TCRdb's copy has only in-frame clones and lacks some. Found here are just under 90,000 clones, over 75% of them singletons; the top ten hold roughly 2.8%. The sample consisted of peripheral blood. These receptor sequences come from a woman older than 75 with acute or convalescent COVID-19.

The V and J genes are TRBV4-1 and TRBJ2-3; weak D call: TRBD1 (6 bases). The CDR3 has 16 residues. CDR1 and CDR2 from the germline V gene are MGHRA and YSYEKL. V lost 1 base and J lost 3, with 14 bases in between. CDR3 sequence: CASSQGQESVTDTQYF. CDR3 nucleotide sequence: TGCGCCAGCAGCCAAGGACAGGAGAGCGTTACAGATACGCAGTATTTT.

V is TRBV9 and J is TRBJ2-5, with D perhaps matching TRBD1 (6 bases). Germline V gene lookup returns CDR1 SGDLS and CDR2 YYNGEE. The V and J ends lost 0 bases and 7 bases respectively, with 10 bases between them. The CDR3 has 13 residues. This CDR3 is CASSVALGGTQYF. The CDR3 DNA is TGTGCCAGCAGCGTAGCATTAGGGGGGACCCAGTACTTC. The whole variable domain, filled in from reference TRBV9 and TRBJ2-5, reads DSGVTQTPKHLITATGQRVTLRCSPRSGDLSVYWYQQSLDQGLQFLIQYYNGEERAKGNILERFSAQQFPDLHSELNLSSLELGDSALYFCASSVALGGTQYFGPGTRLLVL.

The chain recombines TRBV3-1 (or the pseudogene TRBV3-2) with TRBJ2-5; 7 bases align to TRBD2. CDR1 LGHDT and CDR2 YNNKEL come from the germline V gene (reference sequence). With V trimmed by 2 bases and J by 5 bases, 8 bases remained unmatched. The CDR3 contains 15 residues. The CDR3 here is CASSQRDLGGETQYF. In DNA, the CDR3 is TGTGCCAGCAGCCAAAGGGACTTGGGGGGGGAGACCCAGTACTTC.

This chain connects TRBV2 to TRBJ2-2, with 8 bases matching TRBD2. The CDR3 is made up of 16 amino acids. Germline lookup yields CDR1 SNHLY and CDR2 FYNNEI. J was trimmed by 6 bases and V by 4 bases; bases with no gene match: 10. For the CDR3, the DNA is TGTGCCAGCAGTGTCTCCCCGGGACTAGGTCCCGGGGAGCTGTTTTTT. Protein product: CASSVSPGLGPGELFF.

V gene TRBV28 combines with J gene TRBJ2-5; TRBD1 matches at 7 bases. After removal of 3 bases from V and 3 bases from J, the junction contained 7 bases not matched to a gene. The CDR3 runs 15 residues. CDR1 is MDHEN, CDR2 SYDVKM, per germline. The CDR3 sequence: CASSFFTDREETQYF. The CDR3 bases are TGTGCCAGCAGTTTCTTCACTGACAGGGAAGAGACCCAGTACTTC. The whole variable domain, remainder taken from reference TRBV28 and TRBJ2-5, is DVKVTQSSRYLVKRTGEKVFLECVQDMDHENMFWYRQDPGLGLRLIYFSYDVKMKEKGDIPEGYSVSREKKERFSLILESASTNQTSMYLCASSFFTDREETQYFGPGTRLLVL.

The CDR3 DNA sequence: TGTGCTAGTGGTTTGTACAGGGTCGGCTATGGCTACACCTTC. Residues: CASGLYRVGYGYTF. This chain links TRBV12-5 with TRBJ1-2; a possible D gene is TRBD1 (6 bases). This CDR3 is built from 14 residues. CDR1 is LGHNT, CDR2 FRNRAP, per germline. Between the trimmed V and J ends, which lost 2 bases and 4 bases, there was a span of 11 bases.

The chain recombines TRBV6-5 with TRBJ2-1; maybe TRBD2 (5 bases). Germline CDR1 and CDR2: MNHEY and SVGAGI. This CDR3 has 15 amino acids. Deletions cut 2 bases from V and 2 bases from J, with 10 bases between. CDR3 region: CASSYQDGTYNEQFF. The CDR3 DNA sequence: TGTGCCAGCAGTTACCAGGACGGGACCTACAATGAGCAGTTCTTC.

The chain recombines TRBV19 with TRBJ1-5; TRBD1 matches 9 bases. Germline V gene sequence: CDR1 LNHDA, CDR2 SQIVND (reference sequence). The CDR3 sequence is 17 residues long. V shed 3 bases and J 1 base; nucleotides not matched to a gene: 7. The CDR3 reads CASSIGTGRGSNQPQHF. As DNA, the CDR3 is TGTGCCAGTAGTATTGGGACAGGGCGGGGAAGCAATCAGCCCCAGCATTTT.

J is TRBJ1-1 and V is TRBV2; D might be TRBD1 (6 bases). Germline CDR1 reads SNHLY; CDR2 reads FYNNEI. The CDR3 runs to 14 residues. V lost 4 bases, J lost 6 bases, and 15 bases lay in between. The CDR3 spells CASSASTGRAEAFF. CDR3 coding DNA: TGTGCCAGCAGTGCTTCAACAGGGCGGGCTGAAGCTTTCTTT.

J is TRBJ2-2 and V is TRBV5-1; 12 bases are a match to TRBD2. The CDR3 length is 17 residues. The J segment lost 4 bases and the V segment lost 0 bases, leaving 4 bases of the junction unmatched. Germline values: CDR1 SGHRS, CDR2 YFSETQ. This chain's CDR3 is CASSLGLAGEVTGELFF. The CDR3, as DNA: TGCGCCAGCAGCTTGGGACTAGCGGGAGAAGTCACCGGGGAGCTGTTTTTT.

This clone was counted a few times. V gene TRBV29-1 combines with J gene TRBJ2-5; tentative D call: TRBD2 (5 bases). V lost 0 bases and J lost 7, with 15 bases in between. CDR3 length: 14 residues. In germline, CDR1 is SQVTM, CDR2 ANQGSEA. CDR3 nucleotide sequence: TGCAGCGTTGAAGAACCAGGACTCCCGGGGACCCAGTACTTC. Its protein is CSVEEPGLPGTQYF.

The chain joins TRBV19 to TRBJ1-2; the D gene is possibly TRBD1 (6 bases). V was trimmed by 3 bases and J by 8 bases, leaving 13 bases between them. The CDR3 consists of 13 residues. Germline assignment: CDR1 LNHDA and CDR2 SQIVND (reference sequence). DNA of the CDR3: TGTGCCAGTAGTATCCTCAGGGGTTGGGGCTACACCTTC. Protein sequence: CASSILRGWGYTF.

The rearrangement joins TRBV7-5 to TRBJ2-7; the table's D call TRBD2 went unverified against the DNA. TRBV7-5 is a pseudogene locus. The CDR3 covers 14 residues. This CDR3 is CARSLAGCINEQYF. The CDR3 DNA sequence: TGTGCCAGAAGCTTAGCGGGATGTATAAACGAGCAGTACTTC.

This chain uses TRBV29-1 with TRBJ1-1; 7 bases agree with TRBD1. The CDR3 is 13 residues long. J gave up 5 bases and V 4 bases, and 7 bases lay outside the gene matches. In germline, CDR1 is SQVTM, CDR2 ANQGSEA. The CDR3 DNA reads as TGCAGCGTTGTAGAGGGGGCGAGAACTGAAGCTTTCTTT. Translation gives CSVVEGARTEAFF.

This chain links TRBV4-3 with TRBJ1-1; D gene uncertain. The CDR3 totals 13 residues. Germline V CDR1 and CDR2: LGHNA, YSLEER. The ends were cut back, 3 bases at V and 1 base at J, with 6 bases in the middle. The CDR3 loop is CASSQLGNTEAFF. DNA for the CDR3: TGCGCCAGCAGCCAGCTAGGGAACACTGAAGCTTTCTTT.

This clone was observed a handful of times. The chain employs TRBV6-5 and TRBJ1-2; D call uncertain. Germline assignment: CDR1 MNHEY and CDR2 SVGAGI. The germline V and J ends were trimmed by 7 bases and 7 bases, with 13 bases remaining between them. The length of the CDR3 is 12 residues. CDR3 bases: TGTGCCAGCAAAGACGGAGGTGGTGGCTACACCTTC. It translates to CASKDGGGGYTF.